This TCR beta chain appears in the sequencing data of a study of blood T cells in healthy people across ages. Turning to the study itself: About one barcoded beta molecule was captured per two T cells (by template switching). Study findings and constraints: Among long-lived donors, naive CD4+ cells were more numerous and diversity higher than in aged donors.

This clonotype has ten or more counts. Antigen unknown. CDR3 length: 12 residues. Trimming cost V 3 bases and J 5 bases; bases outside gene matches: 3. Germline V CDR1 and CDR2: DFQATT, SNEGSKA (reference sequence). Roughly 10 milliliters of peripheral blood were drawn from each donor. A J-beta primer mix and a sample-barcoded 5' primer were used in a second PCR of about 7 to 12 cycles. MiXCR was run by TCRdb on the 5' RACE reads, yielding one entry per CDR3 protein. The sample holds roughly 1,500,000 distinct CDR3 sequences, roughly 30% seen once. The receptor was derived from a woman under 40 in good health. The gene calls are TRBV20-1 and TRBJ2-5; TRBD2 matches 7 bases. Sequenced: blood. The CDR3 coding sequence is TGCAGTGCTAGGGGGAGGGACGAGACCCAGTACTTC. It yields the protein CSARGRDETQYF.